These 27 T cell receptor beta chains share one sample of origin, sequenced in a study of T cell responses to AZD1222 COVID-19 vaccine. Libraries were prepared by immunoSEQ multiplex PCR; TCRdb keeps only in-frame clonotypes and omits some of them. The sample holds fewer than 200,000 clones, approximately 92% seen once. The sequenced sample was peripheral blood, obtained 28 days after the second dose of the MenACWY control vaccine. The receptors here all came from an adult who received the MenACWY meningococcal vaccine as a control.

The chain carries TRBV6-2 or TRBV6-3 and TRBJ2-1; 12 positions match TRBD2. Losses at the gene ends were 4 bases for V and 5 bases for J; bases not matched to a gene: 3. The germline V gene encodes CDR1 MNHEY and CDR2 SVGEGT. There are 15 residues in the CDR3. CDR3 residues: CASSSGLAGNNEQFF. In DNA, the CDR3 is TGTGCCAGCAGTTCCGGACTAGCGGGAAACAATGAGCAGTTCTTC.

The J gene is TRBJ2-3, the V gene TRBV11-3; 7 nucleotides line up with TRBD2. Germline assignment: CDR1 SGHNT and CDR2 YENEEA. This CDR3 region has 13 residues. The trim removed 8 bases at V and 2 bases at J, leaving 4 bases unmatched. This CDR3 is CASGGVYTDTQYF. CDR3 DNA: TGTGCCAGCGGGGGGGTGTACACAGATACGCAGTATTTT.

This sequence joins TRBV10-1 and TRBJ2-5; D tentatively fits TRBD1 or TRBD2 (7 bases each). The CDR3 contains 16 residues. CDR1 is WNHNN, CDR2 SYGVQD, per germline (reference sequence). Trimming cost V 1 base and J 9 bases, with 21 bases left between them. The CDR3 bases are TGCGCCAGCAGTGAGTTACTACAGGGGCCCCGGGGGGCCCAGTACTTC. Its protein product is CASSELLQGPRGAQYF.

In this sample, this clone turned up once. The chain recombines TRBV6-5 with TRBJ1-2, with D uncertain. The germline gives CDR1 MNHEY, CDR2 SVGAGI. V lost 7 bases to trimming and J lost 7 bases, with 16 bases between them. This CDR3 region has 13 residues. The CDR3 region has the DNA TGTGCCAGCACCTTGACCCAACCGGGTGGCTACACCTTC. It translates to CASTLTQPGGYTF.

The chain employs TRBV7-2 and TRBJ2-2; D gene unclear. V was shortened by 6 bases and J by 1 base, with 3 bases between the two germline ends. The CDR3 totals 12 residues. CDR1 SGHTA and CDR2 FQGNSA come from the germline V gene. CDR3 DNA sequence: TGTGCCAGCAGGCTGAACACCGGGGAGCTGTTTTTT. Translating it yields CASRLNTGELFF.

The chain has TRBV11-3 and TRBJ1-6, with no clear D. Trimming took 5 bases from V and 9 from J, leaving 8 bases between them. The CDR3 covers 12 residues. The germline CDR1 and CDR2 sequences are SGHNT and YENEEA. CDR3 nucleotides: TGTGCCAGCAGCCAACAGCGTTCACCCCTCCACTTT. It yields the protein CASSQQRSPLHF.

The rearrangement joins TRBV9 to TRBJ1-3; a weak D match, TRBD1 (5 bases). The V and J ends lost 2 bases and 5 bases respectively, with 11 bases between them. This CDR3 is 14 amino acids long. CDR1 and CDR2 (germline): SGDLS, YYNGEE. The CDR3 sequence: CASSVSPGRNTIYF. CDR3 coding DNA: TGTGCCAGCAGCGTCAGCCCAGGGAGAAACACCATATATTTT.

The chain has TRBV6-5 and TRBJ2-6; possibly TRBD1 for D (6 bases). V shed 6 bases and J shed 1 base, with 10 bases lying between them. Germline assignment: CDR1 MNHEY and CDR2 SVGAGI. The CDR3 has 15 amino acids. In DNA form, the CDR3 reads TGTGCCAGCAGGGTGGGGGCATCTGGGGCCAACGTCCTGACTTTC. As protein: CASRVGASGANVLTF.

The chain employs TRBV7-2 and TRBJ1-2; D unclear. From germline, CDR1 is SGHTA and CDR2 FQGNSA. The CDR3 covers 14 residues. V gave up 5 bases and J gave up 1 base, with 11 bases separating them. This chain's CDR3 is CASSHSVNNYGYTF. The CDR3 DNA reads TGTGCCAGCAGCCACAGTGTTAATAACTATGGCTACACCTTC.

The chain carries TRBV7-2 and TRBJ1-3; possible D gene TRBD1, 5 bases. Germline lookup yields CDR1 SGHTA and CDR2 FQGNSA. V dropped 1 base and J dropped 3 bases, with 10 bases sitting between them. This CDR3 is 15 amino acids long. The chain's CDR3 is CASSLVRGFGNTIYF. The CDR3 DNA sequence: TGTGCCAGCAGCTTAGTACGGGGGTTTGGAAACACCATATATTTT. Based on the CDR3 plus reference TRBV7-2 and TRBJ1-3, the full variable domain is GAGVSQSPSNKVTEKGKDVELRCDPISGHTALYWYRQSLGQGLEFLIYFQGNSAPDKSGLPSDRFSAERTGGSVSTLTIQRTQQEDSAVYLCASSLVRGFGNTIYFGEGSWLTVV.

This clone was seen a single time. The chain joins TRBV9 to TRBJ1-5, with 7 bases matching TRBD1. V lost 4 bases and J lost 4; bases outside the gene matches: 8. In germline, CDR1 is SGDLS, CDR2 YYNGEE. This CDR3 region has 15 residues. The CDR3 reads CASSLRGQANQPQHF. The CDR3 nucleotides read TGTGCCAGCAGCCTCCGCGGACAGGCGAATCAGCCCCAGCATTTT.

J is TRBJ2-7 and V is TRBV3-1 (or the pseudogene TRBV3-2); 8 bases fit TRBD1. V lost 0 bases and J lost 6; bases outside the gene matches: 10. The CDR3 spans 16 residues. Per germline, CDR1 LGHDT and CDR2 YNNKEL (reference sequence). In nucleotides, the CDR3 is TGTGCCAGCAGCCAAGATCCCCGGACAGGGAGGCGCGAGCAGTACTTC. It yields the protein CASSQDPRTGRREQYF.

This chain links TRBV29-1 with TRBJ2-1; 8 bases are shared with TRBD2. Germline V CDR1 and CDR2: SQVTM, ANQGSEA. Germline trimming cut 3 bases from V and 8 bases from J; bases unmatched to any gene: 9. The CDR3 runs 14 residues. DNA for the CDR3: TGCAGCGTTGAGGAGAGCGGGAGATGGGATGAGCAGTTCTTC. It codes for CSVEESGRWDEQFF.

This chain connects TRBV14 to TRBJ2-5; D not certain. The V gene lost 1 base and the J gene lost 7 bases, with 10 bases spanning the gap. The CDR3 spans 13 residues. Germline V gives CDR1 SGHDN, CDR2 FVKESK. CDR3 in amino acids: CASSQGLGRTQYF. The DNA for the CDR3 is TGTGCCAGCAGCCAAGGACTGGGCCGGACCCAGTACTTC. Together with reference TRBV14 and TRBJ2-5, the CDR3 gives the full variable domain: EAGVTQFPSHSVIEKGQTVTLRCDPISGHDNLYWYRRVMGKEIKFLLHFVKESKQDESGMPNNRFLAERTGGTYSTLKVQPAELEDSGVYFCASSQGLGRTQYFGPGTRLLVL.

This rearrangement joins TRBV11-3 to TRBJ1-1; no firm D call. Germline V lookup: CDR1 SGHNT, CDR2 YENEEA. The CDR3 is 15 amino acids. Trimming left V 0 bases short and J 12 bases short, with 20 bases between. The CDR3 protein is CASSLESSVTLGSFF. CDR3 coding DNA: TGTGCCAGCAGCTTAGAGAGCAGTGTGACCCTAGGGTCTTTCTTT. Complete variable domain (other parts from reference TRBV11-3 and TRBJ1-1): EAGVVQSPRYKIIEKKQPVAFWCNPISGHNTLYWYLQNLGQGPELLIRYENEEAVDDSQLPKDRFSAERLKGVDSTLKIQPAELGDSAVYLCASSLESSVTLGSFFGQGTRLTVV.

The chain has TRBV19 and TRBJ2-2; 7 bases map to TRBD2. The CDR3 sequence is 14 residues long. Germline CDR1 and CDR2: LNHDA and SQIVND (reference sequence). V lost 6 bases, J lost 0 bases, and 1 base stayed unmatched. The CDR3 reads CASRLASNTGELFF. The CDR3 bases are TGTGCCAGTAGACTAGCGTCGAACACCGGGGAGCTGTTTTTT. Together with reference TRBV19 and TRBJ2-2, the CDR3 gives the full variable domain: DGGITQSPKYLFRKEGQNVTLSCEQNLNHDAMYWYRQDPGQGLRLIYYSQIVNDFQKGDIAEGYSVSREKKESFPLTVTSAQKNPTAFYLCASRLASNTGELFFGEGSRLTVL.

The V call is TRBV28, the J call TRBJ1-6; D uncertain. The V gene's germline CDR1 is MDHEN and CDR2 SYDVKM. This CDR3 has 14 amino acids. Trimming stripped 3 bases from V and 5 bases from J, with 8 bases between. The CDR3 DNA reads TGTGCCAGCAGTTTGCAGCGTAATAATTCACCCCTCCACTTT. Encoded protein: CASSLQRNNSPLHF.

The chain recombines TRBV11-2 with TRBJ2-1; 12 bases are shared with TRBD2. Trimming took 2 bases from V and 8 from J; bases not matched to a gene: 13. CDR1 and CDR2 (germline): SGHAT, FQNNGV. The CDR3 is made up of 18 amino acids. CDR3 coding DNA: TGTGCCAGCAGCTTACCGGACCCGACTAGCGGGAGTTTGCATGAGCAGTTCTTC. It is translated as CASSLPDPTSGSLHEQFF.

This clone appeared once. The V call is TRBV28, the J call TRBJ2-2, with 14 positions matching TRBD2. CDR1 and CDR2 (germline): MDHEN, SYDVKM. The length of the CDR3 is 16 residues. Germline trimming cut 9 bases from V and 2 bases from J; bases unmatched to any gene: 5. The CDR3 DNA sequence: TGTGCCAGTCGACTAGCGGGAGGGCATAACACCGGGGAGCTGTTTTTT. Amino acid sequence: CASRLAGGHNTGELFF.

The genes are TRBV7-9 and TRBJ1-4; no firm D call. V dropped 5 bases and J dropped 1 base, with 14 bases sitting between them. CDR1 is SEHNR, CDR2 FQNEAQ, per germline (reference sequence). This CDR3 is 16 amino acids long. The CDR3 sequence is CASSPSIRETNEKLFF. CDR3 in DNA: TGTGCCAGCAGCCCTAGTATCCGGGAAACTAATGAAAAACTGTTTTTT.

This chain links TRBV19 with TRBJ2-2; D gene unclear. In germline, CDR1 is LNHDA, CDR2 SQIVND (reference sequence). With 5 bases removed from V and 1 base from J, the gap between germline ends came to 11 bases. The CDR3 has 15 residues. This CDR3 is CASSSGTGNTGELFF. The CDR3 coding sequence is TGTGCCAGTAGTTCCGGAACGGGGAACACCGGGGAGCTGTTTTTT. Full variable domain (rest looked up from reference TRBV19 and TRBJ2-2): DGGITQSPKYLFRKEGQNVTLSCEQNLNHDAMYWYRQDPGQGLRLIYYSQIVNDFQKGDIAEGYSVSREKKESFPLTVTSAQKNPTAFYLCASSSGTGNTGELFFGEGSRLTVL.

The chain carries TRBV6-1 and TRBJ2-6; D might be TRBD1 or TRBD2, each matching 6 bases. Germline V lookup: CDR1 MNHNS, CDR2 SASEGT. V was shortened by 5 bases and J by 2 bases, with 10 bases between the two germline ends. The CDR3 loop spans 15 amino acids. The CDR3 is CASSTRGAGANVLTF. CDR3 DNA: TGTGCCAGCAGTACGAGGGGGGCTGGGGCCAACGTCCTGACTTTC.

The genes are TRBV5-4 and TRBJ2-3; the match to TRBD2 covers 9 bases. The CDR3 spans 17 residues. Germline V lookup: CDR1 SGHNT, CDR2 YYREEE (reference sequence). V lost 4 bases and J lost 6; bases outside the gene matches: 15. CDR3 in amino acids: CASSPRGAGGPGDTQYF. CDR3 nucleotide sequence: TGTGCCAGCAGCCCACGGGGAGCGGGAGGACCAGGGGATACGCAGTATTTT. Combining the CDR3 with reference TRBV5-4 and TRBJ2-3 gives the whole variable domain ETGVTQSPTHLIKTRGQQVTLRCSSQSGHNTVSWYQQALGQGPQFIFQYYREEENGRGNFPPRFSGLQFPNYSSELNVNALELDDSALYLCASSPRGAGGPGDTQYFGPGTRLTVL.

CDR3 in DNA: TGTGCCACCAGCAGAGAGCGAGGGGGAGGCTATGGCTACACCTTC. Its protein product is CATSRERGGGYGYTF. This sequence joins TRBV15 and TRBJ1-2; TRBD1 is a possible D gene (6 bases). The CDR3 length is 15 residues. In germline, CDR1 is LNHNV, CDR2 YYDKDF (reference sequence). The V gene lost 0 bases and the J gene lost 4 bases, with 12 bases spanning the gap.

This clone was counted once. V is TRBV10-3 and J is TRBJ1-5; the match to TRBD1 covers 8 bases. This CDR3 region has 17 residues. The germline CDR1 and CDR2 sequences are ENHRY and SYGVKD. V lost 2 bases to trimming and J lost 4 bases; unmatched junction nucleotides: 10. The CDR3 nucleotides read TGTGCCATCAGTGAGAAATTACCGGGACAGGCTAATCAGCCCCAGCATTTT. Its translation is CAISEKLPGQANQPQHF.

The chain joins TRBV5-1 to TRBJ1-4; D unresolved. Germline loops: CDR1 SGHRS, CDR2 YFSETQ. This CDR3 has 15 residues. Trimming shortened V by 1 base and J by 6 bases, and 13 bases separated the two germline ends. CDR3 loop: CASSLFNPRDEKLFF. CDR3 sequence (DNA): TGCGCCAGCAGCTTGTTCAATCCACGGGATGAAAAACTGTTTTTT.

The chain recombines TRBV27 with TRBJ1-2, with TRBD1 identical over 8 bases. Germline CDR1 and CDR2: MNHEY and SMNVEV (reference sequence). V shed 0 bases and J 0 bases; nucleotides not matched to a gene: 9. The CDR3 length is 18 residues. The CDR3 nucleotides read TGTGCCAGCAGTTTATCCGGAACACCACAGGGGGCTAACTATGGCTACACCTTC. It is translated as CASSLSGTPQGANYGYTF.